This entry describes one TCR beta chain. Its antigen is currently unknown. TCRdb's copy holds only in-frame clones and misses some; the assay was immunoSEQ multiplex PCR. The sample has over 55,000 clones, roughly 81% seen once. Time point here: week 23, last vaccination. Topical imiquimod was applied with each vaccine dose, which held 300 ug of mutant IDH1 20-mer peptide. This sample was taken from a study of a mutant IDH1 vaccine in newly diagnosed glioma. Study at large: Eight vaccine injections were given to patients in weeks 1, 3, 5, 7, 11, 15, 19 and 23. In some groups vaccination began 4-6 weeks post-radiotherapy; others received it with temozolomide. Study-level results: Vaccine-induced immune responses occurred in 90% to 95% of patients.

Germline values: CDR1 SGHDT, CDR2 YYEEEE. V dropped 2 bases and J dropped 2 bases, with 8 bases sitting between them. The CDR3 is 14 residues long. The sequence was obtained from a middle-aged woman with glioma. Some clones in this sample may be carry-over from other donors' samples. This material consisted of PBMCs, taken from a glioma patient whose treatment included an IDH1 peptide vaccine. The V call is TRBV5-6, the J call TRBJ2-1; the D gene is possibly TRBD2 (6 bases). CDR3 nucleotides: TGTGCCAGCAGCTTAGGGACTCCCTACAATGAGCAGTTCTTC. Encoded protein: CASSLGTPYNEQFF.